The 27 T cell receptor beta chains listed next were all sequenced from one sample in a study of OX40 agonist ivuxolimab in advanced cancers. Here immunoSEQ multiplex PCR was the method, and the copy in TCRdb shows in-frame clones only, minus some. The repertoire holds around 32,000 clones, roughly 89% seen once, with roughly 28% in the top ten. Source: CD4+ or CD8+ T cells sorted from blood, taken in a trial of the OX40 agonist ivuxolimab. These receptors were obtained from an adult with an advanced solid tumor such as melanoma, head and neck, liver or kidney cancer.

J is TRBJ2-1 and V is TRBV10-3; 12 nucleotides agree with TRBD1. The V gene's germline CDR1 is ENHRY and CDR2 SYGVKD. V lost 8 bases, J lost 4 bases, and 3 bases stayed unmatched. The CDR3 length is 14 residues. CDR3 loop: CAIRDRGLYNEQFF. The DNA for the CDR3 is TGTGCCATCCGGGACAGGGGGCTGTACAATGAGCAGTTCTTC.

CDR3 DNA sequence: TGTGCCAGTAGTATGGTGGGACAGGGGGAAGCTTTCTTT. Protein sequence: CASSMVGQGEAFF. The genes are TRBV19 and TRBJ1-1; 10 positions agree with TRBD1. CDR3 length equals 13 residues. With 3 bases clipped from V and 8 bases from J, the junction kept 3 bases outside the gene matches. Germline V gene data show CDR1 as LNHDA and CDR2 as SQIVND (reference sequence).

The chain has TRBV27 and TRBJ2-7; 8 bases align to TRBD2. The CDR3 is made up of 15 amino acids. The trim removed 4 bases at V and 2 bases at J, leaving 7 bases unmatched. The germline CDR1 and CDR2 sequences are MNHEY and SMNVEV (reference sequence). CDR3 residues: CASSSKRGPAYEQYF. The CDR3 DNA reads TGTGCCAGCAGTTCCAAGCGGGGGCCGGCCTACGAGCAGTACTTC.

The V and J genes are TRBV5-6 and TRBJ2-1, with TRBD2 matching over 11 bases. J gave up 3 bases and V 0 bases, and 5 bases lay outside the gene matches. Germline V gene lookup returns CDR1 SGHDT and CDR2 YYEEEE. The CDR3 consists of 17 residues. Here the CDR3 reads CASSLAGGLADYNEQFF. DNA for the CDR3: TGTGCCAGCAGCTTGGCCGGGGGACTAGCGGACTACAATGAGCAGTTCTTC. Filled out from reference TRBV5-6 and TRBJ2-1, the complete variable domain reads DAGVTQSPTHLIKTRGQQVTLRCSPKSGHDTVSWYQQALGQGPQFIFQYYEEEERQRGNFPDRFSGHQFPNYSSELNVNALLLGDSALYLCASSLAGGLADYNEQFFGPGTRLTVL.

This sequence joins TRBV25-1 and TRBJ2-3; no firm D call. Looked up from germline, CDR1 is MGHDK and CDR2 is SYGVNS. V shed 3 bases and J shed 5 bases, with 9 bases lying between them. This CDR3 has 13 amino acids. CDR3 in DNA: TGTGCCAGCAGTGATGATTATCGAGATACGCAGTATTTT. Translation gives CASSDDYRDTQYF. Supplemented by reference TRBV25-1 and TRBJ2-3, the full variable domain reads EADIYQTPRYLVIGTGKKITLECSQTMGHDKMYWYQQDPGMELHLIHYSYGVNSTEKGDLSSESTVSRIRTEHFPLTLESARPSHTSQYLCASSDDYRDTQYFGPGTRLTVL.

The chain is built from TRBV30 and TRBJ1-5; a possible D gene is TRBD1 (5 bases). V was trimmed by 2 bases and J by 5 bases, leaving 13 bases between them. CDR1 and CDR2 from the germline V gene are GTSNPN and SVGIG (reference sequence). The CDR3 length is 14 residues. In DNA form, the CDR3 reads TGTGCCTGGAGTTTGGGTGGGGGGTATCAGCCCCAGCATTTT. The encoded protein is CAWSLGGGYQPQHF.

The chain is built from TRBV27 and TRBJ2-7; tentative D call: TRBD1 (6 bases). CDR1 is MNHEY and CDR2 is SMNVEV in the germline V gene (reference sequence). Trimming left V 4 bases short and J 3 bases short, with 19 bases between. This CDR3 spans 16 amino acids. CDR3 sequence: CASSSHADSNLYEQYF. CDR3 coding DNA: TGTGCCAGCAGTTCCCACGCGGACAGCAACCTCTACGAGCAGTACTTC.

This chain joins TRBV28 and TRBJ2-7, with TRBD1 as a possible D gene (5 bases). Trimming cost V 7 bases and J 1 base, with 11 bases left between them. The length of the CDR3 is 13 residues. Germline CDR1 reads MDHEN; CDR2 reads SYDVKM. CDR3 sequence (DNA): TGTGCCAGCACCAGAAGGGGATCCTACGAGCAGTACTTC. It codes for CASTRRGSYEQYF.

The chain combines TRBV6-6 with TRBJ2-2; TRBD2 is a possible D gene (5 bases). Germline V gene sequence: CDR1 MNHNY, CDR2 SVGAGI (reference sequence). The V and J ends lost 2 bases and 4 bases respectively, with 11 bases between them. The CDR3 is 15 residues long. The CDR3 protein is CASSYQERSTGELFF. In DNA, the CDR3 is TGTGCCAGCAGTTACCAGGAGCGGTCCACCGGGGAGCTGTTTTTT.

This chain connects TRBV5-6 to TRBJ2-7, with unresolved D. V dropped 0 bases and J dropped 3 bases, with 10 bases sitting between them. Per the germline V gene, CDR1 is SGHDT and CDR2 is YYEEEE. The length of the CDR3 is 14 residues. The CDR3 DNA reads as TGTGCCAGCAGCTTGGTAGGCACAAACTACGAGCAGTACTTC. Protein: CASSLVGTNYEQYF. The whole variable domain, remainder taken from reference TRBV5-6 and TRBJ2-7, is DAGVTQSPTHLIKTRGQQVTLRCSPKSGHDTVSWYQQALGQGPQFIFQYYEEEERQRGNFPDRFSGHQFPNYSSELNVNALLLGDSALYLCASSLVGTNYEQYFGPGTRLTVT.

V and J are TRBV7-2 and TRBJ2-3, with D possibly called TRBD1 or TRBD2 (7 bases each). V was pared by 5 bases and J by 5 bases, with 23 bases between. Germline V gene sequence: CDR1 SGHTA, CDR2 FQGNSA. The CDR3 has 17 amino acids. CDR3 residues: CASSPIPQGGVRDTQYF. The DNA for the CDR3 is TGTGCCAGCAGCCCTATTCCTCAGGGGGGGGTGAGAGATACGCAGTATTTT.

V gene TRBV18 combines with J gene TRBJ2-7; D is uncertain. Deletions cut 4 bases from V and 3 bases from J, with 10 bases between. This CDR3 contains 13 residues. The germline V gene has CDR1 KGHSH and CDR2 LQKENI. The CDR3 protein is CASSLGNGYEQYF. The CDR3 nucleotides read TGTGCCAGCTCACTGGGCAATGGCTACGAGCAGTACTTC. Full variable domain (missing parts from reference TRBV18 and TRBJ2-7): NAGVMQNPRHLVRRRGQEARLRCSPMKGHSHVYWYRQLPEEGLKFMVYLQKENIIDESGMPKERFSAEFPKEGPSILRIQQVVRGDSAAYFCASSLGNGYEQYFGPGTRLTVT.

This chain uses TRBV19 with TRBJ2-7; 12 nucleotides match TRBD1. Trimming at V came to 6 bases and at J to 4 bases, leaving 7 bases not matched to a gene. The CDR3 is made up of 15 amino acids. Germline-derived CDR1 and CDR2 are LNHDA and SQIVND (reference sequence). The CDR3 here is CASSSGTGGVYEQYF. The CDR3 nucleotides are TGTGCCAGTAGCTCCGGGACAGGGGGCGTGTACGAGCAGTACTTC.

V is TRBV15 and J is TRBJ2-1, with 7 bases aligning to TRBD2. V lost 5 bases, J lost 9 bases, and 1 base stayed unmatched. Germline CDR1 and CDR2: LNHNV and YYDKDF (reference sequence). This CDR3 has 11 residues. The CDR3 reads CATSSGGEQFF. CDR3 sequence (DNA): TGTGCCACCAGCTCGGGGGGTGAGCAGTTCTTC.

The chain combines TRBV11-2 with TRBJ2-3; D may be TRBD1 (5 bases). The CDR3 length is 14 residues. From germline, CDR1 is SGHAT and CDR2 FQNNGV. Trimming left V 5 bases short and J 11 bases short, with 20 bases between. The chain's CDR3 is CASSPQDTGWEQYF. The CDR3 DNA reads as TGTGCCAGCAGCCCCCAGGACACCGGCTGGGAGCAGTATTTT.

The chain links TRBV15 to TRBJ1-1; D unclear. This CDR3 has 14 amino acids. Germline V gives CDR1 LNHNV, CDR2 YYDKDF (reference sequence). V lost 4 bases and J lost 4, with 13 bases in between. The chain's CDR3 is CATSITGFGTEAFF. The DNA for the CDR3 is TGTGCCACCAGCATTACGGGCTTTGGCACTGAAGCTTTCTTT.

This clone has a single count. This chain connects TRBV2 to TRBJ2-3, with no clear D. CDR3 length: 12 amino acids. Germline-derived CDR1 and CDR2 are SNHLY and FYNNEI. Trimming removed 8 bases at V and 5 bases at J, with 11 bases between. CDR3 region: CASGRAQDTQYF. The CDR3, as DNA: TGTGCCAGCGGTAGGGCCCAAGATACGCAGTATTTT.

The genes are TRBV9 and TRBJ2-1; TRBD2 matches at 11 bases. J was trimmed by 6 bases and V by 1 base; bases with no gene match: 12. Germline V lookup: CDR1 SGDLS, CDR2 YYNGEE. The CDR3 is made up of 18 amino acids. DNA of the CDR3: TGTGCCAGCAGCGTAAACCCTTTAGCGGGGGGGCCGTCCAATGAGCAGTTCTTC. This gives the protein CASSVNPLAGGPSNEQFF.

This chain connects TRBV28 to TRBJ1-2; 9 bases agree with TRBD1. The CDR3 is made up of 13 amino acids. After removal of 6 bases from V and 7 bases from J, the junction contained 6 bases not matched to a gene. The germline CDR1 and CDR2 sequences are MDHEN and SYDVKM. The CDR3 region has the DNA TGTGCCAGCAGCGTAGGGACAGGGCTTGGCTACACCTTC. The encoded protein is CASSVGTGLGYTF.

V and J are TRBV4-2 and TRBJ2-7, with D unclear. Deletions cut 0 bases from V and 6 bases from J, with 12 bases between. Per the germline V gene, CDR1 is LGHNA and CDR2 is YNFKEQ. The CDR3 is made up of 14 amino acids. CDR3 in amino acids: CASSQDFAAFEQYF. CDR3 nucleotides: TGTGCCAGCAGCCAAGATTTTGCAGCCTTCGAGCAGTACTTC.

This clone has ten or more counts. This chain joins TRBV28 and TRBJ2-7; no definite D call. The germline V gene has CDR1 MDHEN and CDR2 SYDVKM. V was pared by 4 bases and J by 5 bases, with 18 bases between. This CDR3 is built from 15 residues. For the CDR3, the DNA is TGTGCCAGCAGTTGGGAACTTCCCCCTTTGGACGAGCAGTACTTC. As protein: CASSWELPPLDEQYF.

This rearrangement joins TRBV6-5 to TRBJ1-1; D gene uncertain. Per germline, CDR1 MNHEY and CDR2 SVGAGI. This CDR3 spans 14 amino acids. Trimming shortened V by 2 bases and J by 0 bases, and 7 bases separated the two germline ends. The CDR3 loop is CASSYVRMNTEAFF. The CDR3 DNA is TGTGCCAGCAGTTACGTGCGTATGAACACTGAAGCTTTCTTT.

This clone was seen a handful of times. The rearrangement uses TRBV7-2 and TRBJ2-5, with D hard to call. Trimming cost V 6 bases and J 5 bases, with 10 bases left between them. The germline V gene encodes CDR1 SGHTA and CDR2 FQGNSA. CDR3 length: 12 residues. The CDR3 reads CASRGIVETQYF. CDR3 nucleotide sequence: TGTGCCAGCAGGGGGATTGTGGAGACCCAGTACTTC.

J is TRBJ2-1 and V is TRBV9, with a possible D match to TRBD2 (5 bases). V was pared by 3 bases and J by 10 bases, with 14 bases between. From germline, CDR1 is SGDLS and CDR2 YYNGEE. The CDR3 contains 13 residues. The CDR3 sequence is CASSDTPQREQFF. CDR3 nucleotide sequence: TGTGCCAGCAGCGACACCCCCCAGCGGGAGCAGTTCTTC.

This chain links TRBV7-8 with TRBJ1-4; the D gene is possibly TRBD1 (5 bases). Germline-derived CDR1 and CDR2 are SGHVS and FQNEAQ. Deletions cut 5 bases from V and 3 bases from J, with 13 bases between. This CDR3 has 15 amino acids. CDR3 in DNA: TGTGCCAGCAGCCTAGAGTGGGGCGCTAATGAAAAACTGTTTTTT. This codes for CASSLEWGANEKLFF.

Points on this clone: This likely stems from a read error, as it lies one base from a far larger clone. In the same sample, other DNA sequences code for this CDR3. V gene TRBV5-6 combines with J gene TRBJ2-7, with D possibly matching TRBD2 (6 bases). The CDR3 is 13 amino acids. Deletions cut 5 bases from V and 0 bases from J, with 9 bases between. The germline V gene encodes CDR1 SGHDT and CDR2 YYEEEE. Here the CDR3 DNA reads TGTGCCAGCAGTTACGGGGGCTCCTACGAGCAGTACTTC. Encoded protein: CASSYGGSYEQYF.

The V call is TRBV5-6, the J call TRBJ2-7; D might be TRBD2 (6 bases). Germline V gene data show CDR1 as SGHDT and CDR2 as YYEEEE. V gave up 4 bases and J gave up 2 bases, with 19 bases separating them. This CDR3 has 16 amino acids. CDR3 residues: CASSSNGGRSAYEQYF. In DNA form, the CDR3 reads TGTGCCAGCAGCAGTAATGGGGGGAGGTCCGCCTACGAGCAGTACTTC. Supplemented by reference TRBV5-6 and TRBJ2-7, the full variable domain reads DAGVTQSPTHLIKTRGQQVTLRCSPKSGHDTVSWYQQALGQGPQFIFQYYEEEERQRGNFPDRFSGHQFPNYSSELNVNALLLGDSALYLCASSSNGGRSAYEQYFGPGTRLTVT.